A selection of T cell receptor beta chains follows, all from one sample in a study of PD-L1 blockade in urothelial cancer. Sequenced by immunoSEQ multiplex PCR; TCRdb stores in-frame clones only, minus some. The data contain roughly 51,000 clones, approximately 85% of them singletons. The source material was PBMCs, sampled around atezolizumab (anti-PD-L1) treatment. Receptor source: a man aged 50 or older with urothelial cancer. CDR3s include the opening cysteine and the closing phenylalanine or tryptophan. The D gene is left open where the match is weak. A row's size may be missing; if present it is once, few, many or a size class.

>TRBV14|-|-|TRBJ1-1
CASSQATGGPMNTEAFF
TGTGCCAGCAGCCAAGCGACAGGAGGCCCCATGAACACTGAAGCTTTCTTT
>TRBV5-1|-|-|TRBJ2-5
CASSLGLGHPQETQYF
TGCGCCAGCAGCTTGGGACTGGGACACCCCCAAGAGACCCAGTACTTC
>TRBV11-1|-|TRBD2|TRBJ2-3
CASSRKEGLAGGDTQYF
TGTGCCAGCAGCCGTAAGGAGGGACTAGCGGGTGGGGATACGCAGTATTTT
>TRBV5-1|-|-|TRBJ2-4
CASSLGAKLGEVAKNIQYF
TGCGCCAGCAGCTTGGGGGCAAAATTGGGAGAGGTAGCCAAAAACATTCAGTACTTC
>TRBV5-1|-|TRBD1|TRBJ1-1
CASRRTGTGMGNTEAFF
TGCGCCAGCAGACGGACCGGGACAGGGATGGGGAACACTGAAGCTTTCTTT
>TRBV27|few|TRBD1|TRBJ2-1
CASSTNRGRGNEQFF
TGTGCCAGCAGTACAAACAGGGGGCGCGGTAATGAGCAGTTCTTC
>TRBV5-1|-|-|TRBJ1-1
CASSVIGTEAFF
TGCGCCAGCAGCGTCATCGGGACTGAAGCTTTCTTT
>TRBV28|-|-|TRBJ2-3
CASSFRAGLQNTQYF
TGTGCCAGCAGTTTTCGGGCAGGGTTGCAAAATACGCAGTATTTT
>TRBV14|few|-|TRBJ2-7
CASSQVASWGEQYF
TGTGCCAGCAGCCAAGTAGCGTCATGGGGCGAGCAGTACTTC
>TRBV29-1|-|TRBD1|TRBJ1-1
CSVGGGATEAFF
TGCAGCGTTGGAGGGGGCGCAACTGAAGCTTTCTTT
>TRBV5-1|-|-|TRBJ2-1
CASSLEGGAIDEQFF
TGCGCCAGCAGCTTGGAGGGGGGGGCGATCGATGAGCAGTTCTTC
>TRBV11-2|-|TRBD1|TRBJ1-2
CASSTDRGVYGYTF
TGTGCCAGCAGCACCGACAGGGGAGTGTATGGCTACACCTTC
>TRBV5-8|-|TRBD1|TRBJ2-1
CASSLGRGRTFYNEQFF
TGTGCCAGCAGCTTGGGCAGGGGGCGTACGTTTTACAATGAGCAGTTCTTC
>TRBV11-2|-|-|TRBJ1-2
CASSSRRYGYTF
TGTGCCAGCAGCTCTAGACGTTATGGCTACACCTTC
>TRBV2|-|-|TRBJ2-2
CASSRQLGGGELFF
TGTGCCAGCAGTCGGCAGTTGGGGGGCGGGGAGCTGTTTTTT
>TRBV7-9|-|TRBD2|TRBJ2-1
CASRPGLANYNEQFF
TGTGCCAGCAGACCGGGACTAGCGAACTACAATGAGCAGTTCTTC
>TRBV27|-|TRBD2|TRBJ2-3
CASSSRRTSGTDTQYF
TGTGCCAGCAGTTCTCGGAGGACTAGCGGGACAGATACGCAGTATTTT